What follows are 20 T cell receptor beta chains derived from one specimen sequenced in a study of blood T cell repertoires in COVID-19 (TCRdb year 2020). Libraries came from the immunoSEQ multiplex PCR assay. TCRdb limited this immuneACCESS table to in-frame rearrangements with V and J called. A share of clones is missing; checked studies link under half to unresolved V genes, and the rest is unexplained. The sample table contains tens of thousands of clones; only one count was recorded for about 85% of them. The top ten clonotypes cover around 20% of the sample. Sequencing used peripheral blood. These TCRs come from an elderly woman with COVID-19, enrolled during active disease.

This clone was seen a single time. This rearrangement joins TRBV2 to TRBJ2-3; 9 bases fit TRBD1. Per the germline V gene, CDR1 is SNHLY and CDR2 is FYNNEI. There are 16 residues in the CDR3. J lost 5 bases, V lost 6 bases, and 12 bases had no gene match. The chain's CDR3 is CASRPTGTGRVDTQYF. The CDR3, as DNA: TGTGCCAGCAGACCGACGGGGACAGGGAGGGTAGATACGCAGTATTTT. The full variable domain, in which reference TRBV2 and TRBJ2-3 provide the parts outside the CDR3, is EPEVTQTPSHQVTQMGQEVILRCVPISNHLYFYWYRQILGQKVEFLVSFYNNEISEKSEIFDDQFSVERPDGSNFTLKIRSTKLEDSAMYFCASRPTGTGRVDTQYFGPGTRLTVL.

The CDR3 loop reads CATSTSGGANTGELFF. In DNA form, the CDR3 reads TGCGCCACCTCGACTAGCGGGGGGGCGAACACCGGGGAGCTGTTTTTT. The chain has TRBV5-1 and TRBJ2-2, with 14 bases that match TRBD2. Unmatched junction bases numbered 4, after V lost 9 bases and J lost 0 bases. There are 16 residues in the CDR3. Germline V CDR1 and CDR2: SGHRS, YFSETQ.

The V call is TRBV19, the J call TRBJ1-3; D is undetermined. The CDR3 runs to 15 residues. CDR1 LNHDA and CDR2 SQIVND come from the germline V gene (reference sequence). V was shortened by 2 bases and J by 0 bases, with 8 bases between the two germline ends. The CDR3 DNA reads as TGTGCCAGTAGTATAAGAGTGGTCTCTGGAAACACCATATATTTT. Protein product: CASSIRVVSGNTIYF.

This chain links TRBV7-2 with TRBJ2-1; D might be TRBD2 (6 bases). This CDR3 comprises 15 residues. Looked up from germline, CDR1 is SGHTA and CDR2 is FQGNSA. V lost 1 base, J lost 5 bases, and 12 bases lay in between. The CDR3 is CASSLEGRKDNEQFF. Here the CDR3 DNA reads TGTGCCAGCAGCTTAGAGGGGAGGAAGGACAATGAGCAGTTCTTC.

The genes are TRBV25-1 and TRBJ2-3, with D perhaps matching TRBD2 (6 bases). CDR1 is MGHDK, CDR2 SYGVNS, per germline. This CDR3 contains 17 residues. V dropped 1 base and J dropped 1 base, with 15 bases sitting between them. The DNA for the CDR3 is TGTGCCAGCAGTGAATCAGCGGGTCTGAGGGGCACAGATACGCAGTATTTT. Protein: CASSESAGLRGTDTQYF.

The chain combines TRBV5-6 with TRBJ2-3, with TRBD2 matching 7 bases. The V gene end was trimmed by 2 bases and the J gene end by 2 bases; junction bases not matched to a gene: 5. The CDR3 totals 15 residues. Germline values: CDR1 SGHDT, CDR2 YYEEEE. CDR3 sequence reads: CASSFKGTNTDTQYF. DNA of the CDR3: TGTGCCAGCAGCTTCAAAGGGACTAACACAGATACGCAGTATTTT.

This clone showed up just once. The CDR3 region has the DNA TGCAGCGTTGAAACCAGGGGGAAAGAGACCCAGTACTTC. Translation gives CSVETRGKETQYF. The V call is TRBV29-1, the J call TRBJ2-5, with 7 bases that match TRBD1. This CDR3 is built from 13 residues. Germline CDR1 is SQVTM and CDR2 is ANQGSEA. Unmatched junction bases numbered 3, after V lost 2 bases and J lost 3 bases.

The chain couples TRBV9 to TRBJ1-6; D is undetermined. Trimming cost V 3 bases and J 10 bases, with 8 bases left between them. This CDR3 contains 12 residues. Germline-derived CDR1 and CDR2 are SGDLS and YYNGEE. DNA of the CDR3: TGTGCCAGCAGCGCCCTCGGGTCACCCCTCCACTTT. Translating it yields CASSALGSPLHF.

The chain joins TRBV6-5 to TRBJ2-5; D gene unclear. The ends were cut back, 0 bases at V and 3 bases at J, with 14 bases in the middle. Looked up from germline, CDR1 is MNHEY and CDR2 is SVGAGI. This CDR3 has 16 residues. CDR3 sequence (DNA): TGTGCCAGCAGTTACTCCGCCGCGCCTGCCGAAGAGACCCAGTACTTC. It yields the protein CASSYSAAPAEETQYF.

The chain uses TRBV15 and TRBJ2-7; tentative D call: TRBD1 (5 bases). The CDR3 runs to 14 residues. V lost 3 bases, J lost 2 bases, and 11 bases lay in between. Germline lookup yields CDR1 LNHNV and CDR2 YYDKDF (reference sequence). The CDR3 reads CATSRDTGPYEQYF. The DNA for the CDR3 is TGTGCCACCAGCAGGGATACAGGTCCCTACGAGCAGTACTTC.

The chain employs TRBV4-2 and TRBJ2-7; D is undetermined. V lost 4 bases and J 5 bases, leaving 15 bases between the germline ends. The CDR3 sequence is 14 residues long. Germline V lookup: CDR1 LGHNA, CDR2 YNFKEQ. The CDR3 DNA sequence: TGTGCCAGCAGCCCTCAGTTGGGCGAGAACGAGCAGTACTTC. Translated, it gives CASSPQLGENEQYF.

Details on this clone: This sample also contains other DNA sequences that code for the same CDR3. This chain joins TRBV7-9 and TRBJ1-6; D possibly corresponds to TRBD1 (5 bases). Germline assignment: CDR1 SEHNR and CDR2 FQNEAQ (reference sequence). V dropped 1 base and J dropped 6 bases, with 10 bases sitting between them. This CDR3 contains 15 residues. The CDR3 region is CASSLGQGGNSPLHF. In DNA, the CDR3 is TGTGCCAGCAGCTTAGGGCAGGGTGGTAATTCACCCCTCCACTTT.

This chain joins TRBV19 and TRBJ2-1; a possible D gene is TRBD1 (6 bases). V was trimmed by 5 bases and J by 4 bases, leaving 12 bases between them. CDR1 is LNHDA, CDR2 SQIVND, per germline (reference sequence). The CDR3 loop spans 14 amino acids. CDR3 sequence reads: CASSYRTAYNEQFF. Here the CDR3 DNA reads TGTGCCAGTAGTTATCGGACAGCTTACAATGAGCAGTTCTTC.

The genes are TRBV2 and TRBJ2-2, with 11 nucleotides matching TRBD1. The ends lost 5 bases at V and 6 bases at J; junction bases unmatched: 8. The length of the CDR3 is 16 residues. Germline V gene data show CDR1 as SNHLY and CDR2 as FYNNEI. CDR3 region: CASSRLGTGGSGELFF. DNA for the CDR3: TGTGCCAGCAGTCGGCTCGGGACAGGGGGTTCCGGGGAGCTGTTTTTT.

The CDR3 region has the DNA TGTGCCAGTAGTCGTAGCGGGGGGTACAATGAGCAGTTCTTC. Translated: CASSRSGGYNEQFF. The J gene is TRBJ2-1, the V gene TRBV19; 10 bases are shared with TRBD2. The germline V gene encodes CDR1 LNHDA and CDR2 SQIVND (reference sequence). V shed 5 bases and J 4 bases; nucleotides not matched to a gene: 2. The CDR3 contains 14 residues.

CDR3 bases: TGTGCCAGCAGCCCCTCCGGGACAGCCTACAATGAGCAGTTCTTC. Residues: CASSPSGTAYNEQFF. This chain links TRBV7-9 with TRBJ2-1; 7 bases are shared with TRBD1. The CDR3 has 15 residues. V was clipped by 5 bases and J by 2 bases; unmatched bases: 6. Germline CDR1 reads SEHNR; CDR2 reads FQNEAQ (reference sequence).

The CDR3 reads CASSFWTEETQYF. CDR3 in DNA: TGTGCCAGCAGCTTTTGGACAGAAGAGACCCAGTACTTC. This sequence joins TRBV11-1 and TRBJ2-5; D is perhaps TRBD1 (6 bases). The CDR3 is 13 residues long. The V gene's germline CDR1 is SGHAT and CDR2 FQDESV (reference sequence). V was clipped by 3 bases and J by 3 bases, with 8 bases between them.

The V call is TRBV3-1 (or the pseudogene TRBV3-2), the J call TRBJ1-3; 9 bases align to TRBD1. Unmatched junction bases numbered 2, after V lost 1 base and J lost 1 base. CDR3 size: 16 residues. Looked up from germline, CDR1 is LGHDT and CDR2 is YNNKEL (reference sequence). In DNA, the CDR3 is TGTGCCAGCAGCCAAGCGGGGACAGGGTCTGGAAACACCATATATTTT. Protein: CASSQAGTGSGNTIYF.

This sequence joins TRBV5-6 and TRBJ1-2; D is ambiguous. CDR1 and CDR2 from the germline V gene are SGHDT and YYEEEE. This CDR3 contains 16 residues. Trimming took 4 bases from V and 2 from J, leaving 18 bases between them. This CDR3 reads CASSEDGGNFNYGYTF. CDR3 DNA: TGTGCCAGCAGCGAGGACGGCGGGAATTTCAACTATGGCTACACCTTC.

This clone was detected a few times. This chain links TRBV20-1 with TRBJ1-1; the D is unclear. The germline gives CDR1 DFQATT, CDR2 SNEGSKA (reference sequence). This CDR3 contains 11 residues. With 3 bases removed from V and 6 bases from J, the gap between germline ends came to 8 bases. CDR3 in DNA: TGCAGTGCTAGTCCCGGGTCTGAAGCTTTCTTT. Translated: CSASPGSEAFF.